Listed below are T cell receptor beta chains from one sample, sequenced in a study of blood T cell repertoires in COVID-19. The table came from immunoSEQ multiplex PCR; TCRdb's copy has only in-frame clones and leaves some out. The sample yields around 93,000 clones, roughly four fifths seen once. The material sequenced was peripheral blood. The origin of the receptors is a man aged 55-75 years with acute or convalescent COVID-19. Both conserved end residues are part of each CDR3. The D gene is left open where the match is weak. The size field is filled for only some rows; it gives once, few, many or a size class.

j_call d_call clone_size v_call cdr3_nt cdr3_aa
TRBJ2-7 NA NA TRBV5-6 TGTGCCAGCAGCTTGGAAGGACTATACGATTTCGAGCAGTACTTC CASSLEGLYDFEQYF
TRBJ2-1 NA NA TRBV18 TGTGCCAGCTCACCACGTGACAGTCTGGGGGAGCAGTTCTTC CASSPRDSLGEQFF
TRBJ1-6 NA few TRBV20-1 TGCAGTGCTAGTGTAGGTCCCGGGCGGGATTCACCCCTCCACTTT CSASVGPGRDSPLHF
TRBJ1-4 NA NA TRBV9 TGTGCCAGCAGCCCCGGGATCGGGGGGGGCACTAATGAAAAACTGTTTTTT CASSPGIGGGTNEKLFF
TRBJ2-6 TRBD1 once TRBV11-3 TGTGCCAGCAGCCCCCGGACAGGGTTAAATCCTGGGGCCAACGTCCTGACTTTC CASSPRTGLNPGANVLTF
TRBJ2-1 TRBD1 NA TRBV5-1 TGCGCCAGCAGCTTGATCCCCAGGGGACAGGGAGCTTACAATGAGCAGTTCTTC CASSLIPRGQGAYNEQFF
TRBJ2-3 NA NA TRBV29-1 TGCAGCGTCCAGACAGCCACTAGCACAGATACGCAGTATTTT CSVQTATSTDTQYF
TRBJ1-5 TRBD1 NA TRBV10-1 TGCGCCAGCAGGTCCCGGGACAGTAGCAATCAGCCCCAGCATTTT CASRSRDSSNQPQHF
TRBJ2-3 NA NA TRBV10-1 TGCGCCAGCAGTATCGACAGTTCTAGCACAGATACGCAGTATTTT CASSIDSSSTDTQYF
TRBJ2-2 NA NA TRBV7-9 TGTGCCAGCAGCTTAGTTATCGGGGAGCTGTTTTTT CASSLVIGELFF
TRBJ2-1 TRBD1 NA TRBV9 TGTGCCAGCAGCGTAAGACAGGGCAATGAGCAGTTCTTC CASSVRQGNEQFF
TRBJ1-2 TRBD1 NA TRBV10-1 TGCGCCAGCAGTCGGGACAGGGCGTATGGCTACACCTTC CASSRDRAYGYTF
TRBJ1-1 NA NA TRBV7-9 TGTGCCAGCACCCCCCTCGGCGGGATGAACACTGAAGCTTTCTTT CASTPLGGMNTEAFF
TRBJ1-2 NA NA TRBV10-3 TGTGCCATCAGTGAGCGGTCCATGGACTATGGCTACACCTTC CAISERSMDYGYTF
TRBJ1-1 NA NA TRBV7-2 TGTGCCAGCAGCTCCTTGACAGGTCTAGGGTTTGAAGCTTTCTTT CASSSLTGLGFEAFF
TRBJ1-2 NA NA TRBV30 TGTGCCTGGACAAGAACGATAGCTAACTATGGCTACACCTTC CAWTRTIANYGYTF
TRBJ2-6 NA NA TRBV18 TGTGCCAGCTCACCACCCGGGACTTACCTCTCTGGGGCCAACGTCCTGACTTTC CASSPPGTYLSGANVLTF
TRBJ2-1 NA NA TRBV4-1 TGCGCCAGCAGCCAAGCCCTAAGACAGAGCTCCTACAATGAGCAGTTCTTC CASSQALRQSSYNEQFF
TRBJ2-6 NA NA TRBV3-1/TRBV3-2 TGTGCCAGCAGCCAAGCCATACTAAGCTCTGGGGCCAACGTCCTGACTTTC CASSQAILSSGANVLTF
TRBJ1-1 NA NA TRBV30 TGTGCCTGGAGTACGCAGGGAACTGAAGCTTTCTTT CAWSTQGTEAFF
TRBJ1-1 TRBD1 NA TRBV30 TGTGCCTCAAGACTAGTCGCGGGACAGGGTCGTACTGAAGCTTTCTTT CASRLVAGQGRTEAFF
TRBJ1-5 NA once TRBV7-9 TGTGCCAGCAGCTTAGGAGGTGGTAGGAATCAGCCCCAGCATTTT CASSLGGGRNQPQHF
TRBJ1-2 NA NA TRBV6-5 TGTGCCAGCAGGGCAGCAGGGGAAGGCTACACCTTC CASRAAGEGYTF
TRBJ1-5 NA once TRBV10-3 TGTGCCATCAGTGACCGCCCGGGGGACGTCCCCCAGCCCCAGCATTTT CAISDRPGDVPQPQHF
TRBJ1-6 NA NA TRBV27 TGTGCCAGCAGTTACGAAGGAGCCAATTCACCCCTCCACTTT CASSYEGANSPLHF
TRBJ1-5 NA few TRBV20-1 TGCAGTGCTAGTAAGGGCAGGGGATCGAGCAATCAGCCCCAGCATTTT CSASKGRGSSNQPQHF
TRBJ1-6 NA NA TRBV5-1 TGCGCCAGCAGCTACCCGGACAGTTCCAATTCACCCCTCCACTTT CASSYPDSSNSPLHF
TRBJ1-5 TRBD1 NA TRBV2 TGTGCCAGCAGTGAGGAAGGGACAGTTAGACAGCCCCAGCATTTT CASSEEGTVRQPQHF
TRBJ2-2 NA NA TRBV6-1 TGTGCCAGCAGTGAAGAGGGGCCTAACACCGGGGAGCTGTTTTTT CASSEEGPNTGELFF
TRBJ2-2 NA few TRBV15 TGTGCCACCAGCAGGACTAGAATCGATTCCGGGGAGCTGTTTTTT CATSRTRIDSGELFF
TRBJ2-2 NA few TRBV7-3 TGTGCCAGCAGCCCAAGAGAAACCGGGGAGCTGTTTTTT CASSPRETGELFF
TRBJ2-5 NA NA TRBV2 TGTGCCAGCAAAGGTAGCGTGGAGACCCAGTACTTC CASKGSVETQYF
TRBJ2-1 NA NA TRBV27 TGTGCCAGCAGTTTCCTTCGTAATGAGCAGTTCTTC CASSFLRNEQFF
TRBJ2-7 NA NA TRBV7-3 TGTGCCAGCAGCCGCGGGCGGTTCGAGCAGTACTTC CASSRGRFEQYF
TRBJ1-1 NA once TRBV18 TGTGCCAGCTCACCCGAAGGGGGGCCTAGCGGTTTCTTT CASSPEGGPSGFF
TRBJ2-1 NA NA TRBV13 TGTGCCAGCGGGTGGAGTGAGCAGTTCTTC CASGWSEQFF
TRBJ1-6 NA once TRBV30 TGTGCCTGGAGTGCCAGGGGACCATCACCCCTCCACTTT CAWSARGPSPLHF
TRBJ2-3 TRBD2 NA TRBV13 TGTGCCAGCAGCAGACCGGGACTAGCGGGGGGGACAGATACGCAGTATTTT CASSRPGLAGGTDTQYF
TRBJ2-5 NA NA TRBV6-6 TGTGCCAGCAGGGGAGGGGGAGGACAAGAGACCCAGTACTTC CASRGGGGQETQYF
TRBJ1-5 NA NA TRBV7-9 TGTGCCAGCAGCTTAGGGGGGCAGTATCAGCCCCAGCATTTT CASSLGGQYQPQHF
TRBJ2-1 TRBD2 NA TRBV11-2 TGTGCCAGCAGCACCACGACTAGCGGGTACGGGGAGCAGTTCTTC CASSTTTSGYGEQFF
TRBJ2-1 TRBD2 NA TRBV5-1 TGCGCCAGCAGCGGGGGACTAGCGGCTAGCTCCTACAATGAGCAGTTCTTC CASSGGLAASSYNEQFF
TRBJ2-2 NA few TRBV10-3 TGTGCCATCAGTTCGGACAAGACCTACACCGGGGAGCTGTTTTTT CAISSDKTYTGELFF
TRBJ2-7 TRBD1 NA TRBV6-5 TGTGCCAGCTTTCCAGGGGGACAGAGTCCCTACGAGCAGTACTTC CASFPGGQSPYEQYF
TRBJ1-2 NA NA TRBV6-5 TGTGCCAGCAGGCCAACAGGATCTGACGGCTACACCTTC CASRPTGSDGYTF
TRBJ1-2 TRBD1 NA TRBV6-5 TGTGCCAGCAGGGCAAACAGGGGTTATTCCTGGGGCTACACCTTC CASRANRGYSWGYTF
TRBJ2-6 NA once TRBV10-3 TGTGCCACGCTCAGGGGAATAGCGAGTTCTGGGGCCAACGTCCTGACTTTC CATLRGIASSGANVLTF
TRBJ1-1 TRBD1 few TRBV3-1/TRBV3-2 TGTGCCAGCAGCCCGACTGGGACAGACTCCCCTGAAGCTTTCTTT CASSPTGTDSPEAFF
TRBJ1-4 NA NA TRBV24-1 TGTGCCACCAGTGAAAGCGGGTCCCCAGCTAATGAAAAACTGTTTTTT CATSESGSPANEKLFF
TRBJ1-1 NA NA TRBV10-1 TGCGCCAGCATGAGAAAGTTGGACACTGAAGCTTTCTTT CASMRKLDTEAFF
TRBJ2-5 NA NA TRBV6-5 TGTGCCAGCAGTCCCCGGGTCCCAGAGACCCAGTACTTC CASSPRVPETQYF
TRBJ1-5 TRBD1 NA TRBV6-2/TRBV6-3 TGTGCCAGCAGTTACGGAGGGGGCGGCAATCAGCCCCAGCATTTT CASSYGGGGNQPQHF